The sequence of this T cell receptor (beta chain) was determined in a study of T cell responses to AZD1222 COVID-19 vaccine. Broader study findings: At study baseline, merely roughly 6 AZD1222 recipients were seropositive. The study sampled repertoires only after the peak T cell response. Spike-specific TCR breadth and depth rose after two AZD1222 doses. White British ancestry dominated among donors, who included more females, and clonal diversity was possibly underestimated.

The table came from immunoSEQ multiplex PCR; TCRdb's copy has only in-frame clones and leaves some out. Among over 110,000 clones listed, about 90% were seen once. Of note for this clone: Its target is unknown.

This CDR3 is built from 15 residues. The germline CDR1 and CDR2 sequences are SEHNR and FQNEAQ (reference sequence). Trimming shortened V by 5 bases and J by 4 bases, and 15 bases separated the two germline ends. This chain links TRBV7-9 with TRBJ1-3; D unclear. The source of this sequence is an adult who received the AZD1222 COVID-19 vaccine. The sequences come from peripheral blood, collected 28 days after the second AZD1222 dose. The CDR3 loop is CASSPRALGGNTIYF. As DNA, the CDR3 is TGTGCCAGCAGCCCACGGGCCTTGGGAGGAAACACCATATATTTT.